The entry below describes one TCR beta chain. This clone has a single count. What this receptor recognizes is not known. Nothing much larger sits one base from this clone, and base qualities are not available. The CDR3, from cysteine to phenylalanine, totals 16 residues. The DNA shown is the 48-base CDR3, in frame from base 1. The CDR1 and CDR2 encoded by the germline V gene (reference sequence) are SGHNT and YYREEE. From V the trimming removes 4 bases and from J it removes 5 bases, while the gene matches leave 14 bases of the junction unaccounted for. The data derive from a study of CD8+ T cells in alopecia areata (dated by TCRdb to 2016 to 2018). Study-wide context: The treated patients, all with moderate-to-severe alopecia areata, were enrolled in an open-label pilot trial of oral tofacitinib given at 5 to 10 mg twice daily. Scalp clonality was compared across normal scalp (n=4), patchy alopecia areata scalp (n=8), and alopecia totalis/universalis scalp (n=8). High-throughput TCRbeta sequencing was used to examine T cell clonal expansion in alopecia areata in both the C3H/HeJ mouse model and human patients. Patients stayed on tofacitinib for 6 to 18 months and then had 6 months of follow-up off drug so that delayed response and recurrence could be assessed. On the human side, TCRbeta sequencing was run on scalp tissue and on sorted CD4+ and CD8+ peripheral blood T cells from healthy controls and from alopecia areata patients with either patchy or totalis/universalis disease. immunoSEQ multiplex PCR using 35 Vbeta forward primers and 13 Jbeta reverse primers was used to amplify TCRbeta CDR3 regions. In treated patients, disease severity was measured using the SALT score, which gives the percentage of scalp surface area affected. RNA came from the PAXgene miRNA kit for fixed scalp, the miRNeasy kit for PBMCs, and the RNeasy kit for mouse skin. Tofacitinib-treated patients had biopsies at baseline and at 4 and 24 weeks of treatment, with a later scalp biopsy in several patients. Results and caveats for the whole study, not just this receptor: Shared TCR sequences between patients were less evident than in mice, which may be partly attributable to HLA diversity in the patient population. Compared with normal scalp, lesional scalp had higher clonality and more expanded CD8+ clones, particularly in alopecia totalis/universalis, a pattern that suggests antigenic drive. Tofacitinib significantly decreased scalp clonality and the number of expanded CD8+ clones among the top 100 scalp clones. During tofacitinib treatment, many expanded lesional clones remained in scalp and blood, and this persistence may partly explain relapse after treatment is stopped. Unlike mouse skin, where gammadelta T cells dominate, normal human skin contains resident alphabeta T cells that get sequenced too, which complicates analysis of the scalp TCR repertoire. Because the treated cohort was small and included a single nonresponder, larger studies are needed to assess links between baseline CD8+ expansion and response.

The treatment or condition label here, explained by the study, means: oral pan-JAK inhibitor, 5-10 mg twice daily. Peripheral blood and lesional scalp punch biopsies were obtained from patients with alopecia areata. PBMCs were isolated by density centrifugation and stained for CD3, CD4 and CD8, and CD4+ and CD8+ T cells were sorted on a FACSAria. The library was obtained by the immunoSEQ multiplex PCR assay. RNA was extracted from all samples and reverse transcribed into cDNA, which served as template for TCR sequencing. First-strand cDNA was synthesized with SuperScript III using a 2:1 mix of oligo-dT and random hexamers. Amplification bias was assessed with a synthetic immune receptor repertoire, and residual bias was removed computationally. The published analysis was carried out like this. Raw reads were preprocessed to remove errors, and CDR3 was defined by IMGT conventions from the conserved cysteine to phenylalanine. Clonality was calculated as 1 minus Shannon entropy normalized by log2 of the number of productive unique TCRs. Whether each scalp clone was CD4 or CD8 was inferred by checking scalp TCRbeta sequences against the CD4 and CD8 repertoires from sorted blood. This is the immuneACCESS table as TCRdb keeps it, with only in-frame sequences that have V and J called. A part of the clones is gone; compared with another copy, unresolved V genes explain less than half, and the rest is unexplained. The D gene and trimming were derived from the DNA, and the V and J assignments and clone size from that table. Present in this sample are hundreds of thousands of clones, about three fifths of which were seen just once. The top ten clonotypes cover roughly 0.88% of the sample.

The V and J genes are TRBV5-4 and TRBJ1-1; the junction holds 7 bases that match TRBD1. This material consisted of CD4+ T cells sorted from blood, taken around week 54, from a patient treated with tofacitinib. This receptor was obtained from a human donor with alopecia areata. The nucleotide sequence is TGTGCCAGCAGCAACGCCATAGACAGGGCGGGGACTGAAGCTTTCTTT. It encodes CASSNAIDRAGTEAFF.